This note documents a single T cell receptor beta chain sequence. The CDR3 consists of 14 residues. Germline lookup yields CDR1 LNHDA and CDR2 SQIVND (reference sequence). The V gene end was trimmed by 10 bases and the J gene end by 4 bases; junction bases not matched to a gene: 10. The entry originates in a study of blood T cell repertoires in COVID-19. On the study more broadly: Donors in the United States, Italy and Spain gave samples during acute or convalescent COVID-19.

The data were produced by immunoSEQ multiplex PCR, yet TCRdb's version contains in-frame clones alone and is incomplete. The profile covers some 70,000 clones, with about 89% appearing a single time and less than 0.65% taken by the ten largest. Sequencing used peripheral blood. The receptor comes from a man aged 55 to 70 with acute or convalescent COVID-19. This chain connects TRBV19 to TRBJ2-1, with 7 nucleotides matching TRBD1. The CDR3 region is CATNTGQKYNEQFF. CDR3 nucleotide sequence: TGTGCCACCAACACGGGACAGAAATACAATGAGCAGTTCTTC.